This note documents a single T cell receptor beta chain sequence. This entry belongs to a study of shared clonotypes between healthy human individuals. The naive CD8 population came from CD45RO-negative cells selected for CCR7, without terminally differentiated effector memory CD45RA+ cells. Original methodology: With immunoSEQ giving junction-only sequences and no quality scores, filtering differed. The protocol was immunoSEQ multiplex PCR, while the TCRdb copy is restricted to in-frame clones and leaves out a portion. That table gives V, J and clone size, and the DNA gave D and trimming. This repertoire shows fewer than 850,000 clones, around 96% found once; its top ten account for 0.2% to 0.25%. The sample taken for sequencing was naive CD8+ T cells sorted from blood. The receptor was isolated from a man in his thirties or forties in good health.

The DNA for the CDR3 is TGTGCCAGCAGTTTCGGGCCAAGGAACTATGGCTACACCTTC. It encodes CASSFGPRNYGYTF. The rearrangement uses TRBV27 and TRBJ1-2, with D unclear. Trimming took 3 bases from V and 2 from J, leaving 10 bases between them. CDR1 is MNHEY, CDR2 SMNVEV, per germline (reference sequence). This CDR3 comprises 14 residues.